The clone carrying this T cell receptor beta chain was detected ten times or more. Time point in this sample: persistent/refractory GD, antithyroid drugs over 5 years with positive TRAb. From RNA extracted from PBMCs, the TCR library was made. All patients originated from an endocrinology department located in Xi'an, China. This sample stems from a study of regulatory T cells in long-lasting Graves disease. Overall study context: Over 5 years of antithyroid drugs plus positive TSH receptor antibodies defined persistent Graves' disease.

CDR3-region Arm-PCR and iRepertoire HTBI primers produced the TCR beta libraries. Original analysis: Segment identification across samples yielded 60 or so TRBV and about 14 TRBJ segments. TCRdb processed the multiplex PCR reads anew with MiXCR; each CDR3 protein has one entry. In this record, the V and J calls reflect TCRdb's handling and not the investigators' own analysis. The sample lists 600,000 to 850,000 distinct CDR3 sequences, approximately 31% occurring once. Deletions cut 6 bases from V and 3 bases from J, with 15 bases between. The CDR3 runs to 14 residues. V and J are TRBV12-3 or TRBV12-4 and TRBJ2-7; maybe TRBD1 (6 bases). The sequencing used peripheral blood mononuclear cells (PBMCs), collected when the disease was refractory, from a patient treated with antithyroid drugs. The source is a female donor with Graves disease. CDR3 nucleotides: TGTGCCAGCAGCCAGACCGGACAGTACTACGAGCAGTACTTC. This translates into CASSQTGQYYEQYF.